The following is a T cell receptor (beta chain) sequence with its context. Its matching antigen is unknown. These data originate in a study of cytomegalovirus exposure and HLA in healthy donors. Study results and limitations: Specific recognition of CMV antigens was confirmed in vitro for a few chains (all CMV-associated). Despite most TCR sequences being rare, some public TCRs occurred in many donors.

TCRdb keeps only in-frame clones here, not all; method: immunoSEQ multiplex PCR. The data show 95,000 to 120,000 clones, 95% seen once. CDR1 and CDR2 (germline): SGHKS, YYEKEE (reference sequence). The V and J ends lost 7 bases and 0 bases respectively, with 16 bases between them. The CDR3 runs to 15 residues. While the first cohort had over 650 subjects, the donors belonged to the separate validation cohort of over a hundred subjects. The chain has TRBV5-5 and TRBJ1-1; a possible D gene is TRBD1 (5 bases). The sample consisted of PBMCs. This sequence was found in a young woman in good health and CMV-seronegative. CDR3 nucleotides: TGTGCCAGCGACCTGGGGCAAACACTGAACACTGAAGCTTTCTTT. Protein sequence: CASDLGQTLNTEAFF.